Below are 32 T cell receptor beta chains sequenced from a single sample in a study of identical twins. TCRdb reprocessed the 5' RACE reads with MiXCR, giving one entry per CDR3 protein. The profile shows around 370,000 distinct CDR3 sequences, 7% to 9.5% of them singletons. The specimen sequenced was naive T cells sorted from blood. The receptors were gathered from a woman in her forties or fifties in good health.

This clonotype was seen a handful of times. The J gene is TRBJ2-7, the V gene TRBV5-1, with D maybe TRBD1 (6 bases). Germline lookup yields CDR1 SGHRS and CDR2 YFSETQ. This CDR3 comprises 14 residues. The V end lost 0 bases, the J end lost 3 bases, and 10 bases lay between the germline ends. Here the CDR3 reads CASSLVQGFYEQYF. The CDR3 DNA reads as TGCGCCAGCAGCTTGGTACAGGGTTTCTACGAGCAGTACTTC.

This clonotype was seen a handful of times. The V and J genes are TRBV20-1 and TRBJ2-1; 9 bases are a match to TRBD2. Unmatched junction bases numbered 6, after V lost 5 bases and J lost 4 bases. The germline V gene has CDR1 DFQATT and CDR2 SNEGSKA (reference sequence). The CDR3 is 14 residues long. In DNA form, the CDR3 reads TGCAGTGCTTGGGGTCTAGCGGGGTACAATGAGCAGTTCTTC. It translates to CSAWGLAGYNEQFF.

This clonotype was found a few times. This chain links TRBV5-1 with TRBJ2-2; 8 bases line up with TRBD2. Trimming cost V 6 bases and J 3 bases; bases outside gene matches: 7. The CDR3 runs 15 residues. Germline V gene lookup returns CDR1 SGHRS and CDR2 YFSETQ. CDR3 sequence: CASTSGGLDTGELFF. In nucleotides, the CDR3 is TGCGCCAGCACCTCGGGGGGGCTGGACACCGGGGAGCTGTTTTTT.

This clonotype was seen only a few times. In DNA, the CDR3 is TGCGCCAGCAGCGGGGGGACCAACTATGGCTACACCTTC. It specifies CASSGGTNYGYTF. The V and J genes are TRBV5-1 and TRBJ1-2; possible D gene TRBD1, 5 bases. Trimming cost V 4 bases and J 2 bases, with 9 bases left between them. This CDR3 has 13 amino acids. Germline V CDR1 and CDR2: SGHRS, YFSETQ.

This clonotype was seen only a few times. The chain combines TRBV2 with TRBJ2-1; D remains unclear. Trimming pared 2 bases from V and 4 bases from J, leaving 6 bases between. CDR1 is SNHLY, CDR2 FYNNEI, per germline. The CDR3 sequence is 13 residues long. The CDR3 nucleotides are TGTGCCAGCAGTGAATCCGATTACAATGAGCAGTTCTTC. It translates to CASSESDYNEQFF.

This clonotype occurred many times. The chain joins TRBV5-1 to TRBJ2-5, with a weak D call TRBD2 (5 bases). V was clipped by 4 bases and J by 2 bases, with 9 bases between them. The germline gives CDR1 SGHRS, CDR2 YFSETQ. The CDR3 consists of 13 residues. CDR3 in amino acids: CASSHDYQETQYF. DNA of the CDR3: TGCGCCAGCAGCCACGACTATCAAGAGACCCAGTACTTC.

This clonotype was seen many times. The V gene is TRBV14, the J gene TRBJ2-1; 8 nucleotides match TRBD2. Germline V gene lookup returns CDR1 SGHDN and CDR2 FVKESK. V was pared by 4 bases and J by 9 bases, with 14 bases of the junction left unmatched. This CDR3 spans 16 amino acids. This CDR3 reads CASSPSGLVRSGEQFF. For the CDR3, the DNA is TGTGCCAGCAGCCCCTCGGGACTAGTTAGGAGCGGTGAGCAGTTCTTC.

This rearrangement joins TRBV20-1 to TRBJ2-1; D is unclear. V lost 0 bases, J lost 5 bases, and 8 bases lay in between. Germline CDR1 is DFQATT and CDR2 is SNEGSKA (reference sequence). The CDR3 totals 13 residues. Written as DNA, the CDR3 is TGCAGTGCTAGAGATCGAATAAACAATGAGCAGTTCTTC. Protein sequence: CSARDRINNEQFF.

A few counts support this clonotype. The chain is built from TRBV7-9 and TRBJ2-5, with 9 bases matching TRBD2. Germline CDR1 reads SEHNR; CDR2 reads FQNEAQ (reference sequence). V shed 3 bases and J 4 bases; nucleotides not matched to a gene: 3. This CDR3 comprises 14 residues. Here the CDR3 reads CASSFRTSVETQYF. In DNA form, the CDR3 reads TGTGCCAGCAGCTTCCGGACTAGCGTAGAGACCCAGTACTTC.

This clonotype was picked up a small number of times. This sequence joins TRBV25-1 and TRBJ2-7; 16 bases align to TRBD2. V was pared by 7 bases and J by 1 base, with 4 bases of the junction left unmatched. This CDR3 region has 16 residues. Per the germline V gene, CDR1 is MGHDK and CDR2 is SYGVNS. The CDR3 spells CASTPGLAGGSYEQYF. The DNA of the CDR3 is TGTGCCAGCACACCGGGACTAGCGGGAGGGTCCTACGAGCAGTACTTC.

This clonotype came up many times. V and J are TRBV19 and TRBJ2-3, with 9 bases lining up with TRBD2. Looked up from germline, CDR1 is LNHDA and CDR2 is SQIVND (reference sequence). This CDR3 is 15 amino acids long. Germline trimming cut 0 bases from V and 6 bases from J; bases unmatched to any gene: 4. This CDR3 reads CASSIEAGGPDTQYF. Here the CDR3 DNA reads TGTGCCAGTAGTATAGAAGCGGGAGGCCCGGATACGCAGTATTTT.

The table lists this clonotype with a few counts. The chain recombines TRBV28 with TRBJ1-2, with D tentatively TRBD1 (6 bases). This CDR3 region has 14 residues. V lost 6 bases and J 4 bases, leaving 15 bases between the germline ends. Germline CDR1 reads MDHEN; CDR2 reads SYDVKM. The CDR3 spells CASRSSGQIYGYTF. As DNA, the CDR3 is TGTGCCAGCAGATCCTCCGGACAGATCTATGGCTACACCTTC.

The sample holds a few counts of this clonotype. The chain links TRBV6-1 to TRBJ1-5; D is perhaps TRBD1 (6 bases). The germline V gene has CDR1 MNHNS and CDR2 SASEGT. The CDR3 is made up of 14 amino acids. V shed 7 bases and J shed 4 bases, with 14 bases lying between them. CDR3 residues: CASTDGQKNQPQHF. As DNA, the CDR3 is TGTGCCAGCACCGATGGACAGAAAAATCAGCCCCAGCATTTT.

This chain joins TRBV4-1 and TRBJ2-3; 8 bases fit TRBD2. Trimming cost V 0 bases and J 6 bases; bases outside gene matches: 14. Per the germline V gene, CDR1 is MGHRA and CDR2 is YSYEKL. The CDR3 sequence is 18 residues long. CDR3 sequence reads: CASSQDQTFGGGKDTQYF. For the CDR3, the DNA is TGCGCCAGCAGCCAAGATCAAACCTTTGGCGGGGGGAAGGATACGCAGTATTTT.

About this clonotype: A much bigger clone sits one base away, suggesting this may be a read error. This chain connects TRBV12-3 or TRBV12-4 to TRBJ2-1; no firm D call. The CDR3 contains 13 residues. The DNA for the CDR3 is TGTGCCAGCGGTTTCAGCCAAGTAGATGAGCAGTTCTTC. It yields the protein CASGFSQVDEQFF.

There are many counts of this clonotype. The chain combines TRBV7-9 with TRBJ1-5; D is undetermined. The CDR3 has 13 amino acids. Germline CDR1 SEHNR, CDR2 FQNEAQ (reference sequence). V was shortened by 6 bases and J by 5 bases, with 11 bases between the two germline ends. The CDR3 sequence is CASSDVGDQPQHF. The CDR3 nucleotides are TGTGCCAGCAGTGATGTTGGGGATCAGCCCCAGCATTTT.

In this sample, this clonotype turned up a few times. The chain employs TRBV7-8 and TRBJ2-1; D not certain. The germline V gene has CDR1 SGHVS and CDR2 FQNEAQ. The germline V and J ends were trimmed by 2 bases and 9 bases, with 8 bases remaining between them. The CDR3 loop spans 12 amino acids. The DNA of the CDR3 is TGTGCCAGCAGCTTATCTGTAATTGAGCAGTTCTTC. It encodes CASSLSVIEQFF.

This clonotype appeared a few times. DNA for the CDR3: TGTGCCAGCGCGGTTTCTGGGTGGGGCGAGCAGTACGTC. Translated: CASAVSGWGEQYV. This chain joins TRBV12-3 or TRBV12-4 and TRBJ2-7; D is ambiguous. Trimming removed 8 bases at V and 6 bases at J, with 17 bases between. The CDR3 runs 13 residues.

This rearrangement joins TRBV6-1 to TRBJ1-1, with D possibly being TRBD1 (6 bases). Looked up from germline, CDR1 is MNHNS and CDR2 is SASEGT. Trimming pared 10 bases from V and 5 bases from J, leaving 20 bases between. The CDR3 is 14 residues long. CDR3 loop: CATGRGAWGTEAFF. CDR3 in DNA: TGTGCCACTGGTAGGGGGGCGTGGGGGACTGAAGCTTTCTTT.

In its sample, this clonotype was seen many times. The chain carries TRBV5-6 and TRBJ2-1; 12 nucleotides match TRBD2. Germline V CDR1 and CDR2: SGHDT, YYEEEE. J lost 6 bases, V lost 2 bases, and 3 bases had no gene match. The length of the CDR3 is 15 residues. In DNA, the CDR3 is TGTGCCAGCAGCTTCCTAGCGGGAGGGCGCAATGAGCAGTTCTTC. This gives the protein CASSFLAGGRNEQFF.

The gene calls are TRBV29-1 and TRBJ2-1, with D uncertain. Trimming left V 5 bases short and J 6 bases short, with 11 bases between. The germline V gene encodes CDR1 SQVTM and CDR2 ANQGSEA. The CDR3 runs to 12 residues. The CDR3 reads CSVRWKSNEQFF. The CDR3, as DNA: TGCAGCGTTAGATGGAAAAGCAATGAGCAGTTCTTC.

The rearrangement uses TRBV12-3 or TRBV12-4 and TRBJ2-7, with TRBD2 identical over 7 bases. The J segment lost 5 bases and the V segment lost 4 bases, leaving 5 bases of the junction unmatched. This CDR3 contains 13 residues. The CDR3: CASSWGRANEQYV. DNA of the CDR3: TGTGCCAGCAGTTGGGGGAGGGCCAACGAGCAGTACGTC.

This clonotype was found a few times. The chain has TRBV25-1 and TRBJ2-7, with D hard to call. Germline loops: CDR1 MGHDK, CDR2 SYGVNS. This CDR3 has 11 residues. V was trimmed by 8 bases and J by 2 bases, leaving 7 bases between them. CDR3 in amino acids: CASAETYEQYF. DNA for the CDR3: TGTGCCAGCGCCGAAACCTACGAGCAGTACTTC.

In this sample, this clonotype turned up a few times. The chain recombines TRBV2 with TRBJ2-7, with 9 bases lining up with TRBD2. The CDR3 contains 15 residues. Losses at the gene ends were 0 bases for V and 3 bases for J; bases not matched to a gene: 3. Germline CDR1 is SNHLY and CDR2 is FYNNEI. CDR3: CASSEATSGNYEQYF. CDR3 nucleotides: TGTGCCAGCAGTGAAGCGACTAGCGGAAACTACGAGCAGTACTTC.

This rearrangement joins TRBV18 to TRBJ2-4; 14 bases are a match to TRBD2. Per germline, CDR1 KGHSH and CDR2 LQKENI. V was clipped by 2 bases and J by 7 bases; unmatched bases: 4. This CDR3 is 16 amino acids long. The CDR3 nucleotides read TGTGCCAGCTCACCAATGACTAGCGGGAGGGAGAACATTCAGTACTTC. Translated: CASSPMTSGRENIQYF.

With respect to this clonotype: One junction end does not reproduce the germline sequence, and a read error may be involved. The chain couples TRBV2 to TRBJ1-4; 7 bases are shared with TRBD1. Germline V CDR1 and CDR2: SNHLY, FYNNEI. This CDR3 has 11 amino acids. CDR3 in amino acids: CASTRDSLIFF. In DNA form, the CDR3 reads TGTGCCAGCACCCGGGACAGCCTTATCTTCTTT.

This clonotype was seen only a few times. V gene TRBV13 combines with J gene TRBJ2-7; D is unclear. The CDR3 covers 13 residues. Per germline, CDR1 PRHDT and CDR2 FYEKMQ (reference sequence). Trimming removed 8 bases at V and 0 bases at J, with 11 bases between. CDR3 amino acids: CASPKRLSYEQYV. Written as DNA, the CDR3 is TGTGCCAGCCCCAAGAGACTCTCCTACGAGCAGTACGTC.

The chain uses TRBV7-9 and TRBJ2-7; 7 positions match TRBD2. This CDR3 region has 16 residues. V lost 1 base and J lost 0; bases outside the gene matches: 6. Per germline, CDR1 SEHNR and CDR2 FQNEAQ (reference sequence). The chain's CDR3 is CASSLVGGISSYEQYF. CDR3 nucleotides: TGTGCCAGCAGCTTAGTCGGGGGGATCAGCTCCTACGAGCAGTACTTC. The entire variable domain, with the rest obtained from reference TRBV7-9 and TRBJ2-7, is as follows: DTGVSQNPRHKITKRGQNVTFRCDPISEHNRLYWYRQTLGQGPEFLTYFQNEAQLEKSRLLSDRFSAERPKGSFSTLEIQRTEQGDSAMYLCASSLVGGISSYEQYFGPGTRLTVT.

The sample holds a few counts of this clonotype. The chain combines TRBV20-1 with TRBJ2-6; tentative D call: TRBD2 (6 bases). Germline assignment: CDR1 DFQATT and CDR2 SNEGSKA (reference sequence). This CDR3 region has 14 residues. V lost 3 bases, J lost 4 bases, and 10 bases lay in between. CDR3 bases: TGCAGTGCTAGTGGGACTCGGGGGGCCAACGTCCTGACTTTC. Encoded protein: CSASGTRGANVLTF.

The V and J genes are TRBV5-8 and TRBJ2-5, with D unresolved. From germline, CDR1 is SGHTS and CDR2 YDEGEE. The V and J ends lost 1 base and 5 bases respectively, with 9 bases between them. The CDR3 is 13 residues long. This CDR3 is CASSLPFKETQYF. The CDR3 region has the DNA TGTGCCAGCAGCTTGCCTTTTAAGGAGACCCAGTACTTC. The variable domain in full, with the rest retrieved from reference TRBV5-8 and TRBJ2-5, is EAGVTQSPTHLIKTRGQQATLRCSPISGHTSVYWYQQALGLGLQFLLWYDEGEERNRGNFPPRFSGRQFPNYSSELNVNALELEDSALYLCASSLPFKETQYFGPGTRLLVL.

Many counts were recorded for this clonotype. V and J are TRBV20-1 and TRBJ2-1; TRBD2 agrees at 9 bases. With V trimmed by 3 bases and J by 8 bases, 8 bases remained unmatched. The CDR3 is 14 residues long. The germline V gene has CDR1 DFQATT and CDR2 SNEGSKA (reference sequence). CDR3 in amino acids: CSASPGLAADEQFF. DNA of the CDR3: TGCAGTGCTAGTCCGGGACTAGCTGCTGATGAGCAGTTCTTC.

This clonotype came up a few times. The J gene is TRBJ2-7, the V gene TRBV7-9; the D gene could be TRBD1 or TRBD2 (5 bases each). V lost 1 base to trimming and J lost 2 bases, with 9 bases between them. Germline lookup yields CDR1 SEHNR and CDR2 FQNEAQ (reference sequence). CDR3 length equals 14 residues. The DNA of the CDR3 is TGTGCCAGCAGCTTAGTCGGGGCCGCCTACGAGCAGTACGTC. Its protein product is CASSLVGAAYEQYV.